Listed here is a single T cell receptor beta chain. Its specificity is unknown. These data originate in a study of blood T cells in healthy people across ages. It was with a sample-barcoded 5' primer and a J-beta primer mix that a second PCR of about 6 to 12 cycles was run. Each CDR3 protein is one row after TCRdb ran MiXCR on the 5' RACE reads. Of roughly 1,300,000 distinct CDR3 sequences listed, around 59% are singletons. Study results and caveats: A strong correlation was found between TCR beta diversity and the percentage of naive T cells.

The germline gives CDR1 KGHSH, CDR2 LQKENI. V was trimmed by 5 bases and J by 0 bases, leaving 11 bases between them. CDR3 size: 15 residues. This chain joins TRBV18 and TRBJ2-1; no clear D. The TCR originated in a man younger than 35 in good health. The sample comprised blood. The DNA of the CDR3 is TGTGCCAGCTCATCTAGTGTCGACTCCTACAATGAGCAGTTCTTC. Translated: CASSSSVDSYNEQFF.